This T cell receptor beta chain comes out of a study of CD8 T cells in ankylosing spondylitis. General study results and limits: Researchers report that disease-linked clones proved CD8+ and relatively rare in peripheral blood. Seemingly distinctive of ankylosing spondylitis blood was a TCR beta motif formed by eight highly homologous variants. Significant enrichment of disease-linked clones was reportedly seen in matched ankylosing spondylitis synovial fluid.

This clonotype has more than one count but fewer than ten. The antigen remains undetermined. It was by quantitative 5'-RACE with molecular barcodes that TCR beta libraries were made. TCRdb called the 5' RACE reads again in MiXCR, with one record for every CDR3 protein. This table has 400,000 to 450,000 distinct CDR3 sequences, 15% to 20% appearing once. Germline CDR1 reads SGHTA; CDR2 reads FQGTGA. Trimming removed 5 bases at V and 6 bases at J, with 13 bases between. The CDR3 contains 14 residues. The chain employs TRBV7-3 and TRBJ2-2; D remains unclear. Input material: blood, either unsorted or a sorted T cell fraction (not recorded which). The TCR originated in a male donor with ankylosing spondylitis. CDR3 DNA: TGTGCCAGCAGCAACCAAGGAATCCCCGGGGAGCTGTTTTTT. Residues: CASSNQGIPGELFF. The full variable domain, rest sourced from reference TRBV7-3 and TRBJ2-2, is GAGVSQTPSNKVTEKGKYVELRCDPISGHTALYWYRQSLGQGPEFLIYFQGTGAADDSGLPNDRFFAVRPEGSVSTLKIQRTERGDSAVYLCASSNQGIPGELFFGEGSRLTVL.